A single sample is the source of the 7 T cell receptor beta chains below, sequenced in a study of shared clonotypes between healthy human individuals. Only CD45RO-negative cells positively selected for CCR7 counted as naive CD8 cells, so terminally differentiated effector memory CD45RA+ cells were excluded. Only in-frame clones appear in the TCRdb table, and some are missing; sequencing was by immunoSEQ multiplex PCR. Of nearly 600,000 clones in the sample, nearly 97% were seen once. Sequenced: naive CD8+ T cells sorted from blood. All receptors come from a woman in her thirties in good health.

DNA of the CDR3: TGTGCCAGCAGCAGCAGTGGCTACAATGAGCAGTTCTTC. It yields the protein CASSSSGYNEQFF. The gene calls are TRBV11-2 and TRBJ2-1; D remains unclear. CDR3 length equals 13 residues. Between the trimmed V and J ends, which lost 5 bases and 3 bases, there was a span of 8 bases. From germline, CDR1 is SGHAT and CDR2 FQNNGV.

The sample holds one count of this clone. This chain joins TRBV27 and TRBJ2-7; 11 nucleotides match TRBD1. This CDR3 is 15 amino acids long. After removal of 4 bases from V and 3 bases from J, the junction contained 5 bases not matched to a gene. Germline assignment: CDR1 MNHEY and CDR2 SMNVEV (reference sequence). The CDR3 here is CASSWGQGEGYEQYF. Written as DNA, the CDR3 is TGTGCCAGCAGTTGGGGACAGGGGGAAGGCTACGAGCAGTACTTC.

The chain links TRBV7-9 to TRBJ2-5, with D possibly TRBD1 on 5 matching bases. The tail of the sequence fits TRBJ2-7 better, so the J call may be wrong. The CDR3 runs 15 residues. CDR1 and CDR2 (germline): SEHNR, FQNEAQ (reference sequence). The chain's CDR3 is CASSRSVDTSYEQYF. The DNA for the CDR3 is TGTGCCAGCAGCCGTTCCGTGGACACTTCCTACGAGCAGTACTTC.

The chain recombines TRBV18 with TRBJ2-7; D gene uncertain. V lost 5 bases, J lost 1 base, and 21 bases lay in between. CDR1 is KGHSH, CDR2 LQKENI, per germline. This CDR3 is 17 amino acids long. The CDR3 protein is CASSAVDVYLESYEQYF. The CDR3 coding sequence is TGTGCCAGCTCAGCAGTGGACGTTTACCTTGAGTCCTACGAGCAGTACTTC.

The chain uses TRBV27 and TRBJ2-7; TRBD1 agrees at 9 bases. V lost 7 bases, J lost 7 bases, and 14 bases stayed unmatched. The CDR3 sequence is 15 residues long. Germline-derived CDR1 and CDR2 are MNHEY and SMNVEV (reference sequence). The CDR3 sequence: CASTPTGTGLTEQYF. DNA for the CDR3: TGTGCCAGCACCCCCACGGGGACAGGGTTGACGGAGCAGTACTTC.

Here the CDR3 DNA reads TGTGCCAGCCTCGGACTCACGCACAATGAGCAGTTCTTC. This translates into CASLGLTHNEQFF. The chain joins TRBV5-6 to TRBJ2-1; a weak D match, TRBD2 (5 bases). V shed 7 bases and J shed 5 bases, with 13 bases lying between them. Germline V gene data show CDR1 as SGHDT and CDR2 as YYEEEE. The CDR3 runs to 13 residues.

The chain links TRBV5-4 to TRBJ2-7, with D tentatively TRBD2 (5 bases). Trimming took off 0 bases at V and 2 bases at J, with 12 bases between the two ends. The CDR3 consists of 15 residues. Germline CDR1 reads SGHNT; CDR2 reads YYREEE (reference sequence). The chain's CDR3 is CASSLDPGTAYEQYF. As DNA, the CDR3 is TGTGCCAGCAGCTTGGATCCGGGAACCGCCTACGAGCAGTACTTC.